A selection of T cell receptor beta chains follows, all from one sample in a study of blood T cells in healthy people across ages. One entry per CDR3 protein results from TCRdb running MiXCR on the 5' RACE reads. The sample includes 800,000 to 950,000 distinct CDR3 sequences, about 44% of them seen just once. Sequencing was carried out using blood. Receptor source: a man aged 25-40 years in good health. Both conserved end residues are trimmed from each CDR3. Each record gives: CDR3 length, D gene, V gene, CDR3 protein. The D gene is left open where the match is weak.

length: 12; D: TRBD1; V: TRBV5-1; CDR3: ASRTGQGLDEQY
length: 12; D: TRBD1; V: TRBV7-8; CDR3: ASTPKQGAYGYT
length: 12; D: -; V: TRBV9; CDR3: ASSALTSGETQY
length: 12; D: -; V: TRBV5-1; CDR3: ASSLDREKNIQY
length: 12; D: -; V: TRBV9; CDR3: ASSVASPNEKLF
length: 13; D: TRBD1; V: TRBV6-5; CDR3: ASNLLGQGSTEAF
length: 12; D: -; V: TRBV7-6; CDR3: ASSLKTAPGEQY
length: 11; D: -; V: TRBV12-3/TRBV12-4; CDR3: ASSLSLWETQY
length: 11; D: -; V: TRBV2; CDR3: ASSKNRVGEQY
length: 10; D: -; V: TRBV28; CDR3: ASSLNINIQY
length: 13; D: TRBD2; V: TRBV20-1; CDR3: SADNRLAGEDTQY
length: 11; D: TRBD1; V: TRBV6-1; CDR3: ASSERGDRGLF
length: 12; D: -; V: TRBV20-1; CDR3: SATLGTGIVSQH
length: 11; D: -; V: TRBV3-1; CDR3: ASSQVGQTEAF
length: 13; D: -; V: TRBV27; CDR3: ASSLYLTGNTEAF
length: 15; D: TRBD2; V: TRBV4-3; CDR3: ASSQDRTSGAYNEQF
length: 13; D: -; V: TRBV27; CDR3: ASSYSPTVGNEQY
length: 11; D: -; V: TRBV27; CDR3: ASSFHPNYEQY
length: 12; D: -; V: TRBV10-3; CDR3: ATYLDRRSTEAF
length: 14; D: -; V: TRBV6-5; CDR3: ASSLYGDSYNSPLH
length: 13; D: -; V: TRBV7-3; CDR3: ASSLAGGGIYGYT
length: 13; D: TRBD1; V: TRBV20-1; CDR3: SARDSGTGTYEQY